This T cell receptor beta chain appears in the sequencing data of a study of blood T cell repertoires in COVID-19. Study at large: Whether acute or convalescent, the COVID-19 samples came from the United States, Italy and Spain.

Recovered participants had two consecutive negative NP/OP PCR tests, healthcare professional clearance, or symptom resolution. CDR3 length equals 13 residues. With 8 bases clipped from V and 5 bases from J, the junction kept 7 bases outside the gene matches. Per the original methods: Estimation of nucleated cell counts relied on the amplification of reference gene primers. Libraries were prepared by immunoSEQ multiplex PCR; TCRdb keeps only in-frame clonotypes and omits some of them. V, J and clone size are taken as reported in that table, and D and trimming were inferred from the DNA itself. The data show about 350,000 clones, more than 70% seen once.

The sequence was obtained from a woman in her twenties or thirties who had recovered from COVID-19. The sample was PBMCs or T cells enriched from blood (not recorded which). This chain uses TRBV12-3 or TRBV12-4 with TRBJ1-2; 8 bases line up with TRBD1. DNA of the CDR3: TGTGCCAGCGGGGACGGACAGGGATATGGCTACACCTTC. This encodes CASGDGQGYGYTF.